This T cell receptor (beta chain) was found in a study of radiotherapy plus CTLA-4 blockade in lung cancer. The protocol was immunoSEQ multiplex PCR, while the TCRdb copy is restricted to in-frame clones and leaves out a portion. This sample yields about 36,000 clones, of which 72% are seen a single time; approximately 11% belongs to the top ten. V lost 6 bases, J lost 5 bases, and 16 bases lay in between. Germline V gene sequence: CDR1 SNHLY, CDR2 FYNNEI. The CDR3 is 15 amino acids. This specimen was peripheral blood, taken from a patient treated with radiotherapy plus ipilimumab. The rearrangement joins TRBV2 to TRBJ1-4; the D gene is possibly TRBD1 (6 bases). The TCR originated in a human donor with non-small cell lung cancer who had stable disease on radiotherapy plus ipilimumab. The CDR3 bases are TGTGCCAGCAGCGTCCGGGACACCGCCAATGAAAAACTGTTTTTT. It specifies CASSVRDTANEKLFF. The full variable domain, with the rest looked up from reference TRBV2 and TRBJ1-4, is EPEVTQTPSHQVTQMGQEVILRCVPISNHLYFYWYRQILGQKVEFLVSFYNNEISEKSEIFDDQFSVERPDGSNFTLKIRSTKLEDSAMYFCASSVRDTANEKLFFGSGTQLSVL.